This T cell receptor beta chain stems from a study of blood T cell repertoires in COVID-19. The table came from immunoSEQ multiplex PCR; TCRdb's copy has only in-frame clones and leaves some out. Among fewer than 350,000 clones listed, approximately 88% were seen once. The sequenced sample was PBMCs or T cells enriched from blood (not recorded which). The sequence was obtained from a woman in her 30s who had recovered from COVID-19.

The CDR3 reads CASSVRDRAHNYGYTF. The CDR3 DNA reads TGTGCCAGCAGCGTACGGGACAGGGCCCACAACTATGGCTACACCTTC. The chain combines TRBV21-1 with TRBJ1-2; the DNA was not used to check the table's D call, TRBD1. TRBV21-1 is tagged as a pseudogene. The CDR3 length is 16 residues.